The 19 T cell receptor beta chains listed next were all sequenced from one sample in a study of cytomegalovirus exposure and HLA in healthy donors. The primer mix had 60 Vbeta and 13 Jbeta primers. Generated by immunoSEQ multiplex PCR, the TCRdb table keeps only in-frame clones and is missing some. The sample lists about 200,000 clones; roughly 77% were seen once. Input material: PBMCs. These receptors were collected from a male donor in good health and CMV-seropositive.

About this clone itself: The sample carries other DNA sequences with the same CDR3. V and J are TRBV7-2 and TRBJ1-2; 11 nucleotides match TRBD1. V was clipped by 1 base and J by 4 bases; unmatched bases: 8. The germline V gene encodes CDR1 SGHTA and CDR2 FQGNSA. CDR3 length equals 17 residues. CDR3 sequence reads: CASSLERGTGGGYGYTF. In DNA, the CDR3 is TGTGCCAGCAGCTTAGAACGGGGGACAGGGGGAGGCTATGGCTACACCTTC. The full variable domain, its missing parts supplied by reference TRBV7-2 and TRBJ1-2, is GAGVSQSPSNKVTEKGKDVELRCDPISGHTALYWYRQSLGQGLEFLIYFQGNSAPDKSGLPSDRFSAERTGGSVSTLTIQRTQQEDSAVYLCASSLERGTGGGYGYTFGSGTRLTVV.

The chain carries TRBV11-3 and TRBJ2-2, with a weak D call TRBD1 (6 bases). Germline V gives CDR1 SGHNT, CDR2 YENEEA. The CDR3 consists of 14 residues. Trimming cost V 4 bases and J 8 bases, with 14 bases left between them. Written as DNA, the CDR3 is TGTGCCAGCAGCTCACAGGGTGGGACGGGGGAGCTGTTTTTT. Amino acids: CASSSQGGTGELFF.

The V gene is TRBV30, the J gene TRBJ2-2, with a tentative D call TRBD1 (5 bases). V was pared by 0 bases and J by 3 bases, with 8 bases between. The germline V gene encodes CDR1 GTSNPN and CDR2 SVGIG (reference sequence). CDR3 length: 14 amino acids. The CDR3 is CAWSVGAHTGELFF. The CDR3 DNA reads TGTGCCTGGAGTGTAGGGGCACACACCGGGGAGCTGTTTTTT.

The genes are TRBV10-3 and TRBJ1-1; no clear D gene. This CDR3 spans 16 amino acids. Between the trimmed V and J ends, which lost 5 bases and 1 base, there was a span of 17 bases. CDR1 and CDR2 from the germline V gene are ENHRY and SYGVKD. Here the CDR3 DNA reads TGTGCCATCAGTAGCAGGACTGCGGCCGCGAACACTGAAGCTTTCTTT. As protein: CAISSRTAAANTEAFF.

For the CDR3, the DNA is TGTGCCAGCAGCCCATGGGGACTATACACCGGGGAGCTGTTTTTT. The encoded protein is CASSPWGLYTGELFF. V is TRBV14 and J is TRBJ2-2; the match to TRBD2 covers 7 bases. V lost 4 bases, J lost 3 bases, and 5 bases stayed unmatched. This CDR3 spans 15 amino acids. Germline V gives CDR1 SGHDN, CDR2 FVKESK.

The chain has TRBV7-2 and TRBJ1-5; no reliable D call. Trimming took 1 base from V and 3 from J, leaving 7 bases between them. This CDR3 contains 14 residues. Germline values: CDR1 SGHTA, CDR2 FQGNSA. The CDR3 DNA follows: TGTGCCAGCAGCTTAGTTCTAGTCAATCAGCCCCAGCATTTT. This translates into CASSLVLVNQPQHF.

DNA for the CDR3: TGTGCCAGCACACGGGACTCCGATCCCTATGGCTACACCTTC. It codes for CASTRDSDPYGYTF. V gene TRBV9 combines with J gene TRBJ1-2, with D possibly being TRBD1 (5 bases). Looked up from germline, CDR1 is SGDLS and CDR2 is YYNGEE. This CDR3 has 14 residues. V lost 6 bases and J 4 bases, leaving 16 bases between the germline ends.

The CDR3 region is CASSPSGRVPYNEQFF. Written as DNA, the CDR3 is TGCGCCAGCAGTCCTAGCGGGAGGGTGCCCTACAATGAGCAGTTCTTC. The rearrangement joins TRBV4-3 to TRBJ2-1; 12 nucleotides match TRBD2. V was pared by 6 bases and J by 2 bases, with 5 bases of the junction left unmatched. The CDR3 spans 16 residues. CDR1 is LGHNA and CDR2 is YSLEER in the germline V gene.

The chain uses TRBV19 and TRBJ1-4; TRBD1 might be the D (5 bases). Germline CDR1 is LNHDA and CDR2 is SQIVND (reference sequence). Trimming shortened V by 10 bases and J by 5 bases, and 20 bases separated the two germline ends. CDR3 length: 15 residues. CDR3 in amino acids: CATRSSGTRNEKLFF. CDR3 coding DNA: TGTGCCACCAGGAGTTCCGGGACTCGAAATGAAAAACTGTTTTTT. Full variable domain (remainder filled in from reference TRBV19 and TRBJ1-4): DGGITQSPKYLFRKEGQNVTLSCEQNLNHDAMYWYRQDPGQGLRLIYYSQIVNDFQKGDIAEGYSVSREKKESFPLTVTSAQKNPTAFYLCATRSSGTRNEKLFFGSGTQLSVL.

The V and J genes are TRBV27 and TRBJ2-5; 7 positions agree with TRBD2. The CDR3 runs to 17 residues. The germline V gene has CDR1 MNHEY and CDR2 SMNVEV (reference sequence). V gave up 5 bases and J gave up 3 bases; unmatched junction bases: 15. The CDR3 is CASSLYLGLDGKETQYF. The CDR3 bases are TGTGCCAGCAGTCTTTATCTAGGACTAGATGGTAAAGAGACCCAGTACTTC.

The chain has TRBV14 and TRBJ1-2, with D tentatively TRBD1 (6 bases). Trimming pared 4 bases from V and 1 base from J, leaving 13 bases between. This CDR3 contains 15 residues. Germline V gene data show CDR1 as SGHDN and CDR2 as FVKESK. CDR3 region: CASSPWTAVNYGYTF. As DNA, the CDR3 is TGTGCCAGCAGCCCCTGGACAGCTGTTAACTATGGCTACACCTTC.

The gene calls are TRBV23-1 and TRBJ1-2, with D maybe TRBD1 (5 bases). TRBV23-1 has ORF status, its function being uncertain. The CDR3 totals 14 residues. Trimming removed 2 bases at V and 8 bases at J, with 15 bases between. CDR3 protein: CASSQVLQGRGYTF. CDR3 bases: TGCGCCAGCAGTCAAGTTCTCCAGGGCAGGGGCTACACCTTC.

The V and J genes are TRBV5-8 and TRBJ2-6, with 7 bases lining up with TRBD1. Looked up from germline, CDR1 is SGHTS and CDR2 is YDEGEE. This CDR3 region has 17 residues. Losses at the gene ends were 4 bases for V and 1 base for J; bases not matched to a gene: 8. The chain's CDR3 is CASSEPRDRSGANVLTF. In DNA form, the CDR3 reads TGTGCCAGCAGCGAACCCCGGGACAGATCTGGGGCCAACGTCCTGACTTTC.

The sample holds one count of this clone. The chain couples TRBV5-8 to TRBJ1-4; D is possibly TRBD1 (6 bases). The CDR3 spans 16 residues. Per the germline V gene, CDR1 is SGHTS and CDR2 is YDEGEE. The germline V and J ends were trimmed by 1 base and 2 bases, with 12 bases remaining between them. The CDR3 DNA follows: TGTGCCAGCAGCTTGACAGGGTTGGATACTAATGAAAAACTGTTTTTT. Translated, it gives CASSLTGLDTNEKLFF.

The chain has TRBV5-1 and TRBJ2-7, with 10 bases that match TRBD2. The CDR3 contains 16 residues. With V trimmed by 1 base and J by 3 bases, 7 bases remained unmatched. Looked up from germline, CDR1 is SGHRS and CDR2 is YFSETQ. The DNA for the CDR3 is TGCGCCAGCAGCTTGCTTGGAACTAGCGGGAACTACGAGCAGTACTTC. Translation: CASSLLGTSGNYEQYF.

The rearrangement joins TRBV9 to TRBJ2-7; 8 nucleotides match TRBD2. Germline V gene sequence: CDR1 SGDLS, CDR2 YYNGEE. The CDR3 runs to 14 residues. J gave up 6 bases and V 0 bases, and 5 bases lay outside the gene matches. The CDR3 region has the DNA TGTGCCAGCAGCGTAGCTGCGGGGGGCGTCGAGCAGTACTTC. Protein: CASSVAAGGVEQYF.

There are a few counts of this clone. V is TRBV11-3 and J is TRBJ1-1; D remains unclear. V was shortened by 3 bases and J by 7 bases, with 9 bases between the two germline ends. Germline assignment: CDR1 SGHNT and CDR2 YENEEA. The CDR3 contains 12 residues. The CDR3 reads CASSLSGDEAFF. The CDR3 region has the DNA TGTGCCAGCAGCTTGTCCGGAGATGAAGCTTTCTTT.

The genes are TRBV4-1 and TRBJ2-1, with TRBD2 identical over 11 bases. After removal of 1 base from V and 5 bases from J, the junction contained 1 base not matched to a gene. The CDR3 length is 15 residues. Looked up from germline, CDR1 is MGHRA and CDR2 is YSYEKL. The CDR3 DNA is TGCGCCAGCAGCCAAGGACTAGCGGGGAACAATGAGCAGTTCTTC. Its translation is CASSQGLAGNNEQFF.

The chain couples TRBV7-2 to TRBJ1-3; D is possibly TRBD1 (6 bases). V lost 5 bases to trimming and J lost 7 bases, with 21 bases between them. This CDR3 contains 16 residues. The germline V gene encodes CDR1 SGHTA and CDR2 FQGNSA. The CDR3 DNA follows: TGTGCCAGCAGCCAAACGGACAGTTTAGTGGGTAACACCATATATTTT. It codes for CASSQTDSLVGNTIYF.